These T cell receptor beta chains were read from a single sample in a study of T cells in Graves' hyperthyroidism and ophthalmopathy. A single record per CDR3 protein comes from TCRdb applying MiXCR to the multiplex PCR reads. The repertoire holds fewer than 750,000 distinct CDR3 sequences, 40% to 55% seen once, with about 8% in the top ten. The specimen sequenced was peripheral blood or thyroid tissue (not recorded which). Receptors were obtained from a woman younger than 30 with Graves' hyperthyroidism. The CDR3 runs from the conserved cysteine through the conserved F or W. Fields, in order: J gene, clone size, V gene, D gene, CDR3 protein, CDR3 DNA. D genes are given only for firm matches. The size entry is marked missing in some rows and otherwise reads once, few, many or a size class.

J gene: TRBJ2-5; clone size: many; V gene: TRBV12-3/TRBV12-4; D gene: NA; CDR3 protein: CASSTYRKTQYF; CDR3 DNA: TGTGCCAGCAGTACCTACCGGAAGACCCAGTACTTC
J gene: TRBJ2-2; clone size: NA; V gene: TRBV10-3; D gene: NA; CDR3 protein: CAISDVGKGELFF; CDR3 DNA: TGTGCCATCAGTGATGTGGGAAAAGGGGAGCTGTTTTTT
J gene: TRBJ2-3; clone size: many; V gene: TRBV24-1; D gene: NA; CDR3 protein: CATRAEGPDTQYF; CDR3 DNA: TGTGCCACCAGGGCTGAAGGGCCAGATACGCAGTATTTT
J gene: TRBJ1-4; clone size: NA; V gene: TRBV20-1; D gene: NA; CDR3 protein: CSASGRAAKLFF; CDR3 DNA: TGCAGTGCATCGGGACGGGCCGCAAAACTGTTTTTT
J gene: TRBJ2-7; clone size: many; V gene: TRBV13; D gene: NA; CDR3 protein: CASSLWESNEQYF; CDR3 DNA: TGTGCCAGCAGCTTATGGGAGTCAAACGAGCAGTACTTC
J gene: TRBJ2-2; clone size: NA; V gene: TRBV24-1; D gene: NA; CDR3 protein: CATSDAGIPYSGELFF; CDR3 DNA: TGTGCCACCAGTGATGCGGGGATCCCTTATTCCGGGGAGCTGTTTTTT
J gene: TRBJ1-2; clone size: many; V gene: TRBV7-8; D gene: NA; CDR3 protein: CASRRTEVYGYTF; CDR3 DNA: TGTGCCAGCAGGAGGACAGAGGTCTATGGCTACACCTTC
J gene: TRBJ2-6; clone size: many; V gene: TRBV9; D gene: NA; CDR3 protein: CASSVDRGSGANVLTF; CDR3 DNA: TGTGCCAGCAGCGTAGACCGAGGGTCTGGGGCCAACGTCCTGACTTTC
J gene: TRBJ1-6; clone size: many; V gene: TRBV20-1; D gene: TRBD1; CDR3 protein: CSALDRVNSPLHF; CDR3 DNA: TGCAGTGCACTTGACAGGGTCAATTCACCCCTCCACTTT
J gene: TRBJ2-7; clone size: NA; V gene: TRBV5-4; D gene: TRBD1; CDR3 protein: CASSSGQGHSYEQYF; CDR3 DNA: TGCGCCAGCAGCTCGGGACAGGGGCACTCCTACGAGCAGTACTTC
J gene: TRBJ2-2; clone size: NA; V gene: TRBV19; D gene: TRBD2; CDR3 protein: CASSIGTSGSTGELFF; CDR3 DNA: TGTGCCAGTAGTATAGGGACTAGCGGTTCCACCGGGGAGCTGTTTTTT
J gene: TRBJ1-2; clone size: once; V gene: TRBV7-2; D gene: TRBD1; CDR3 protein: CASSLVGTGTNYGYTF; CDR3 DNA: TGTGCCAGCAGCTTGGTAGGGACAGGGACCAACTATGGCTACACCTTC
J gene: TRBJ2-5; clone size: many; V gene: TRBV7-3; D gene: NA; CDR3 protein: CASSFRRGETQYF; CDR3 DNA: TGTGCCAGCAGCTTTCGGCGGGGAGAGACCCAGTACTTC
J gene: TRBJ2-5; clone size: NA; V gene: TRBV5-1; D gene: NA; CDR3 protein: CASSLRSVGGVQETQYF; CDR3 DNA: TGCGCCAGCAGCTTGCGGAGCGTAGGGGGAGTACAAGAGACCCAGTACTTC
J gene: TRBJ2-1; clone size: few; V gene: TRBV20-1; D gene: NA; CDR3 protein: CSASDAEGRTNEQFF; CDR3 DNA: TGCAGTGCTAGCGATGCTGAGGGCCGAACAAATGAGCAGTTCTTC
J gene: TRBJ2-3; clone size: few; V gene: TRBV10-2; D gene: NA; CDR3 protein: CASSELGRGADTQYF; CDR3 DNA: TGCGCCAGCAGTGAGTTAGGGAGAGGGGCAGATACGCAGTATTTT
J gene: TRBJ2-5; clone size: NA; V gene: TRBV6-2/TRBV6-3; D gene: TRBD1; CDR3 protein: CASSSWDRRETQYF; CDR3 DNA: TGTGCCAGCAGTTCTTGGGACAGGCGGGAGACCCAGTACTTC
J gene: TRBJ1-1; clone size: few; V gene: TRBV28; D gene: NA; CDR3 protein: CASSLLGWDTEAFF; CDR3 DNA: TGTGCCAGCAGTTTATTGGGCTGGGACACTGAAGCTTTCTTT
J gene: TRBJ1-6; clone size: NA; V gene: TRBV7-9; D gene: NA; CDR3 protein: CASSLVGMTVGDPSPLHF; CDR3 DNA: TGTGCCAGCAGCTTAGTTGGAATGACCGTCGGGGATCCTTCACCCCTCCACTTT
J gene: TRBJ2-5; clone size: NA; V gene: TRBV24-1; D gene: TRBD1; CDR3 protein: CATSDPGQGTGPQYF; CDR3 DNA: TGTGCCACCAGTGATCCGGGACAGGGGACAGGGCCCCAGTACTTC
J gene: TRBJ1-2; clone size: NA; V gene: TRBV25-1; D gene: TRBD1; CDR3 protein: CESGALSKEISGQGIYGHTF; CDR3 DNA: TGTGAGTCTGGTGCCTTGTCCAAAGAGATCTCGGGACAGGGCATCTATGGCCACACCTTC
J gene: TRBJ1-5; clone size: NA; V gene: TRBV11-1; D gene: TRBD1; CDR3 protein: CASSLAGQADNQPQHF; CDR3 DNA: TGTGCCAGCAGCTTAGCAGGACAGGCGGACAATCAGCCCCAGCATTTT
J gene: TRBJ2-7; clone size: once; V gene: TRBV25-1; D gene: TRBD2; CDR3 protein: CASSASEGLATSYEQYF; CDR3 DNA: TGTGCCAGCAGTGCTAGTGAAGGACTAGCGACTTCCTACGAGCAGTACTTC
J gene: TRBJ2-7; clone size: many; V gene: TRBV12-3/TRBV12-4; D gene: NA; CDR3 protein: CASSSFLASYEQYF; CDR3 DNA: TGTGCCAGCAGTTCCTTCCTAGCGAGCTACGAGCAGTACTTC
J gene: TRBJ2-3; clone size: NA; V gene: TRBV2; D gene: NA; CDR3 protein: CASSEDWQDTQYF; CDR3 DNA: TGTGCCAGCAGTGAGGACTGGCAAGATACGCAGTATTTT
J gene: TRBJ2-7; clone size: NA; V gene: TRBV5-4; D gene: TRBD2; CDR3 protein: CASSLKMVAGGREQYF; CDR3 DNA: TGTGCCAGCAGCTTGAAGATGGTAGCGGGAGGTCGCGAGCAGTACTTC
J gene: TRBJ2-1; clone size: NA; V gene: TRBV24-1; D gene: NA; CDR3 protein: CATAAGAYNEQFF; CDR3 DNA: TGTGCCACCGCGGCGGGTGCTTACAATGAGCAGTTCTTC
J gene: TRBJ2-3; clone size: few; V gene: TRBV7-3; D gene: NA; CDR3 protein: CASTPHTQYF; CDR3 DNA: TGTGCCAGCACCCCTCATACGCAGTATTTT
J gene: TRBJ2-7; clone size: many; V gene: TRBV7-2; D gene: TRBD1; CDR3 protein: CASSLERGQGYEQYF; CDR3 DNA: TGTGCCAGCAGCTTAGAAAGGGGACAGGGGTACGAGCAGTACTTC
J gene: TRBJ1-2; clone size: NA; V gene: TRBV20-1; D gene: NA; CDR3 protein: CSASEFPDTQYGYTF; CDR3 DNA: TGCAGTGCTAGCGAGTTCCCAGATACGCAGTACGGCTACACCTTC
J gene: TRBJ2-7; clone size: many; V gene: TRBV6-6; D gene: NA; CDR3 protein: CASSYSSGYYEQYF; CDR3 DNA: TGTGCCAGCAGTTACTCTTCAGGGTACTACGAGCAGTACTTC
J gene: TRBJ1-1; clone size: many; V gene: TRBV7-2; D gene: TRBD1; CDR3 protein: CASSETGTGTEAFF; CDR3 DNA: TGTGCCAGCAGCGAGACAGGGACGGGGACTGAAGCTTTCTTT
J gene: TRBJ1-2; clone size: many; V gene: TRBV19; D gene: NA; CDR3 protein: CASSNLDIGYGYTF; CDR3 DNA: TGTGCCAGTAGTAACCTTGACATAGGCTATGGCTACACCTTC
J gene: TRBJ2-6; clone size: many; V gene: TRBV6-6; D gene: NA; CDR3 protein: CAIISGANVLTF; CDR3 DNA: TGTGCCATTATATCTGGGGCCAACGTCCTGACTTTC
J gene: TRBJ1-2; clone size: NA; V gene: TRBV25-1; D gene: NA; CDR3 protein: CASSEFGGRQGYTF; CDR3 DNA: TGTGCCAGCAGTGAATTCGGGGGGCGACAGGGCTACACCTTC
J gene: TRBJ2-5; clone size: many; V gene: TRBV13; D gene: NA; CDR3 protein: CASSFWGRGTQYF; CDR3 DNA: TGTGCCAGCAGCTTTTGGGGGCGTGGGACCCAGTACTTC
J gene: TRBJ2-7; clone size: many; V gene: TRBV7-3; D gene: TRBD2; CDR3 protein: CASSFTGTSGPLYEQYF; CDR3 DNA: TGTGCCAGCAGCTTCACCGGGACTAGCGGGCCCCTCTACGAGCAGTACTTC
J gene: TRBJ1-1; clone size: NA; V gene: TRBV7-9; D gene: NA; CDR3 protein: CASRRLGVRNTEAFF; CDR3 DNA: TGTGCCAGCCGAAGGCTGGGGGTGAGGAACACTGAAGCTTTCTTT
J gene: TRBJ2-7; clone size: many; V gene: TRBV20-1; D gene: NA; CDR3 protein: CSASSLQLYEQYF; CDR3 DNA: TGCAGTGCCTCTTCTTTGCAGCTCTACGAGCAGTACTTC
J gene: TRBJ2-1; clone size: NA; V gene: TRBV20-1; D gene: NA; CDR3 protein: CSTDAEYNEQFF; CDR3 DNA: TGCAGCACCGATGCAGAGTACAATGAGCAGTTCTTC
J gene: TRBJ2-3; clone size: few; V gene: TRBV29-1; D gene: TRBD2; CDR3 protein: CSAPLAGFTDTQYF; CDR3 DNA: TGCAGCGCTCCACTAGCGGGGTTCACAGATACGCAGTATTTT
J gene: TRBJ2-3; clone size: few; V gene: TRBV20-1; D gene: TRBD2; CDR3 protein: CSARGGLAGGGDTQYF; CDR3 DNA: TGCAGTGCTAGAGGGGGACTAGCGGGAGGTGGAGATACGCAGTATTTT
J gene: TRBJ2-7; clone size: many; V gene: TRBV3-1; D gene: TRBD2; CDR3 protein: CASSISGSQEQYF; CDR3 DNA: TGTGCCAGCAGCATTAGCGGGAGCCAAGAGCAGTACTTC
J gene: TRBJ1-1; clone size: many; V gene: TRBV7-9; D gene: NA; CDR3 protein: CASSLGSAEAFF; CDR3 DNA: TGTGCCAGCAGCTTAGGGTCCGCTGAAGCTTTCTTT
J gene: TRBJ1-2; clone size: many; V gene: TRBV2; D gene: NA; CDR3 protein: CASRNRVGSFLRVGYTF; CDR3 DNA: TGTGCCAGCAGAAACAGGGTGGGTTCGTTTCTCCGTGTTGGCTACACCTTC
J gene: TRBJ2-5; clone size: many; V gene: TRBV4-3; D gene: TRBD1; CDR3 protein: CASSQERTGVQETQYF; CDR3 DNA: TGCGCCAGCAGCCAAGAAAGGACAGGGGTTCAAGAGACCCAGTACTTC